This TCR beta chain was found in a study of radiation and T cells in renal cell carcinoma. Germline V gives CDR1 SGHTA, CDR2 FQGNSA. Trimming at V came to 1 base and at J to 7 bases, leaving 5 bases not matched to a gene. The CDR3 loop spans 15 amino acids. A remark on this clone: The target antigen is unknown.

Data came from immunoSEQ multiplex PCR; TCRdb stores just in-frame clones and leaves some out. The sample shows about 150,000 clones, approximately 91% of them seen only once. Sample time point: baseline pretreatment blood. Documented treatment: 15 Gy SBRT to primary tumor, nephrectomy 4 weeks later. Clear cell pathology was present in this patient's renal cell carcinoma. Study-wide points: In blood, top tumor clones expanded by 2 weeks, shrinking by 4.

The V and J genes are TRBV7-2 and TRBJ2-1; TRBD2 matches 9 bases. The receptor's source is a woman aged 50 to 60 with renal cell carcinoma. The input for sequencing was blood, taken from a patient whose treatment included radiotherapy and nephrectomy. CDR3 in amino acids: CASSLGVAGVNEQFF. The DNA of the CDR3 is TGTGCCAGCAGCTTAGGAGTAGCGGGGGTGAATGAGCAGTTCTTC.